The 24 T cell receptor beta chains listed next were all sequenced from one sample in a study of blood T cell repertoires in COVID-19. Profiled with immunoSEQ multiplex PCR; TCRdb holds only in-frame clones, not every one. The table records 50,000 to 55,000 clones, 85% to 90% of them present only once. The material sequenced was peripheral blood. The receptors shown here come from a man in his forties or fifties with acute or convalescent COVID-19.

In DNA, the CDR3 is TGTGCCACCAGTGCCGCGGGGGACAGGGCAGGTGAGCAGTTCTTC. This encodes CATSAAGDRAGEQFF. The chain couples TRBV24-1 to TRBJ2-1; 9 bases align to TRBD1. This CDR3 is built from 15 residues. The junction had 10 bases not matched to a gene; V was cut back by 5 bases and J by 9 bases. Germline CDR1 KGHDR, CDR2 SFDVKD.

The chain employs TRBV9 and TRBJ1-4, with D possibly being TRBD1 (5 bases). V lost 2 bases and J 0 bases, leaving 5 bases between the germline ends. The CDR3 length is 14 residues. The germline V gene encodes CDR1 SGDLS and CDR2 YYNGEE. CDR3 residues: CASSVTATNEKLFF. As DNA, the CDR3 is TGTGCCAGCAGCGTGACAGCAACTAATGAAAAACTGTTTTTT. Variable domain in full (rest from reference TRBV9 and TRBJ1-4): DSGVTQTPKHLITATGQRVTLRCSPRSGDLSVYWYQQSLDQGLQFLIQYYNGEERAKGNILERFSAQQFPDLHSELNLSSLELGDSALYFCASSVTATNEKLFFGSGTQLSVL.

DNA of the CDR3: TGTGCCAGCTCCCCCAGGGGTGCCCCGCGGGGGGCCAACGTCCTGACTTTC. Translation: CASSPRGAPRGANVLTF. This chain links TRBV18 with TRBJ2-6, with D possibly matching TRBD1 (6 bases). Germline V CDR1 and CDR2: KGHSH, LQKENI. The CDR3 spans 17 residues. Trimming removed 6 bases at V and 4 bases at J, with 19 bases between.

The chain has TRBV5-4 and TRBJ1-4; D unclear. The CDR3 extends over 13 amino acids. Germline lookup yields CDR1 SGHNT and CDR2 YYREEE (reference sequence). V lost 0 bases and J 8 bases, leaving 8 bases between the germline ends. CDR3 region: CASSLGEREKLFF. The DNA for the CDR3 is TGTGCCAGCAGCTTGGGGGAGCGAGAAAAACTGTTTTTT.

The chain carries TRBV5-1 and TRBJ2-2; D gene uncertain. The CDR3 covers 12 residues. Germline lookup yields CDR1 SGHRS and CDR2 YFSETQ. Trimming pared 4 bases from V and 6 bases from J, leaving 7 bases between. Here the CDR3 DNA reads TGCGCCAGCAGCATGAGCGCCGGGGAGCTGTTTTTT. Its translation: CASSMSAGELFF. Together with reference TRBV5-1 and TRBJ2-2, the CDR3 gives the full variable domain: KAGVTQTPRYLIKTRGQQVTLSCSPISGHRSVSWYQQTPGQGLQFLFEYFSETQRNKGNFPGRFSGRQFSNSRSEMNVSTLELGDSALYLCASSMSAGELFFGEGSRLTVL.

The chain employs TRBV14 and TRBJ2-7, with D perhaps TRBD1 (7 bases). V was cut by 0 bases and J by 1 base, with 25 bases left in between. The germline V gene encodes CDR1 SGHDN and CDR2 FVKESK. The CDR3 runs 20 residues. The CDR3 coding sequence is TGTGCCAGCAGCCAAGAACCCGCAAGTGCGGGACAGCGTTTTTCCTACGAGCAGTACTTC. It translates to CASSQEPASAGQRFSYEQYF.

This sequence joins TRBV27 and TRBJ1-1, with D tentatively TRBD1 (5 bases). This CDR3 region has 14 residues. Germline assignment: CDR1 MNHEY and CDR2 SMNVEV (reference sequence). Trimming removed 5 bases at V and 2 bases at J, with 12 bases between. The CDR3 spells CASSPDRRNTEAFF. The CDR3 DNA sequence: TGTGCCAGCAGTCCCGACAGACGTAACACTGAAGCTTTCTTT.

The chain carries TRBV7-8 and TRBJ2-7, with TRBD2 identical over 7 bases. CDR3 length: 15 residues. The V gene's germline CDR1 is SGHVS and CDR2 FQNEAQ. V was clipped by 2 bases and J by 0 bases; unmatched bases: 4. The CDR3 nucleotides are TGTGCCAGCAGCTTAACAGCGGGAAACTCCTACGAGCAGTACTTC. Protein sequence: CASSLTAGNSYEQYF.

V usage is TRBV4-2 and J usage is TRBJ2-1, with TRBD2 matching 8 bases. The J segment lost 4 bases and the V segment lost 0 bases, leaving 5 bases of the junction unmatched. Germline values: CDR1 LGHNA, CDR2 YNFKEQ. CDR3 length: 16 amino acids. The CDR3 bases are TGTGCCAGCAGCCAAGATCCGGGAGGGGGATACAATGAGCAGTTCTTC. This gives the protein CASSQDPGGGYNEQFF.

In its sample, this clone was seen once. CDR3 protein: CASSFNTDTQYF. In DNA form, the CDR3 reads TGTGCCAGCAGCTTTAACACAGATACGCAGTATTTT. The chain recombines TRBV11-3 with TRBJ2-3; D is unclear. Trimming removed 3 bases from V and 2 bases from J, with 3 bases in between. The CDR3 runs 12 residues. Germline V CDR1 and CDR2: SGHNT, YENEEA.

The chain joins TRBV30 to TRBJ1-2; D might be TRBD1 (6 bases). Trimming took off 3 bases at V and 6 bases at J, with 14 bases between the two ends. CDR1 and CDR2 (germline): GTSNPN, SVGIG (reference sequence). The CDR3 covers 13 residues. This CDR3 is CAWRTGPKNGYTF. CDR3 coding DNA: TGTGCCTGGAGGACAGGTCCCAAAAATGGCTACACCTTC.

About this clone: At one end, the junction sequence differs from germline, possibly due to a read error. This chain connects TRBV7-9 to TRBJ1-3, with 7 bases identical to TRBD1. The CDR3 length is 17 residues. Per the germline V gene, CDR1 is SEHNR and CDR2 is FQNEAQ (reference sequence). The CDR3 is CASSRQGLGSPGNTIYF. CDR3 nucleotides: TGTGCCAGCAGCAGACAGGGCTTGGGGTCCCCTGGGAACACCATATATTTT. Full variable domain (remainder filled in from reference TRBV7-9 and TRBJ1-3): DTGVSQNPRHKITKRGQNVTFRCDPISEHNRLYWYRQTLGQGPEFLTYFQNEAQLEKSRLLSDRFSAERPKGSFSTLEIQRTEQGDSAMYLCASSRQGLGSPGNTIYFGEGSWLTVV.

The rearrangement links TRBV6-5 to TRBJ2-7, with TRBD2 matching 9 bases. The trim removed 6 bases at V and 3 bases at J, leaving 6 bases unmatched. The V gene's germline CDR1 is MNHEY and CDR2 SVGAGI. The CDR3 has 14 residues. The CDR3 loop reads CASSPGTSYYEQYF. CDR3 sequence (DNA): TGTGCCAGCAGCCCCGGGACTAGCTACTACGAGCAGTACTTC.

V usage is TRBV15 and J usage is TRBJ2-1; TRBD2 agrees at 12 bases. J lost 6 bases, V lost 5 bases, and 11 bases had no gene match. CDR3 size: 17 residues. Germline loops: CDR1 LNHNV, CDR2 YYDKDF (reference sequence). The CDR3 DNA reads as TGTGCCACCAGCGCCCGCCTCCCTAGCGGGAGGGTCAATGAGCAGTTCTTC. It is translated as CATSARLPSGRVNEQFF.

The rearrangement joins TRBV5-1 to TRBJ1-2, with a possible D match to TRBD1 (5 bases). The CDR3 runs to 13 residues. CDR1 and CDR2 (germline): SGHRS, YFSETQ. Between the trimmed V and J ends, which lost 4 bases and 0 bases, there was a span of 7 bases. CDR3 nucleotides: TGCGCCAGCAGCACGACAGCTAACTATGGCTACACCTTC. Protein product: CASSTTANYGYTF.

This clone was picked up one time. V and J are TRBV10-3 and TRBJ2-1; the match to TRBD2 covers 9 bases. With 2 bases clipped from V and 10 bases from J, the junction kept 3 bases outside the gene matches. CDR3 length: 13 amino acids. Germline V CDR1 and CDR2: ENHRY, SYGVKD. The chain's CDR3 is CAISENSGREQFF. The CDR3 DNA reads TGTGCCATCAGTGAGAATAGCGGGAGAGAGCAGTTCTTC.

This chain links TRBV7-9 with TRBJ1-1; the D gene is possibly TRBD1 (5 bases). The CDR3 has 14 residues. Germline CDR1 and CDR2: SEHNR and FQNEAQ (reference sequence). The ends were cut back, 1 base at V and 4 bases at J, with 10 bases in the middle. The CDR3 coding sequence is TGTGCCAGCAGCTTAGGCGTGGGGGGCACTGAAGCTTTCTTT. It encodes CASSLGVGGTEAFF.

The chain combines TRBV5-1 with TRBJ2-5; 8 nucleotides match TRBD1. Germline CDR1 and CDR2: SGHRS and YFSETQ. With 4 bases clipped from V and 5 bases from J, the junction kept 7 bases outside the gene matches. There are 14 residues in the CDR3. The CDR3, as DNA: TGCGCCAGCAGCGCTACAGGGGACAGGGAGACCCAGTACTTC. It translates to CASSATGDRETQYF.

CDR3 nucleotides: TGTGCCAGCGGGATCAGGGGTAACTATGGCTACACCTTC. This sequence encodes CASGIRGNYGYTF. The rearrangement joins TRBV6-5 to TRBJ1-2, with D perhaps TRBD1 (6 bases). The germline CDR1 and CDR2 sequences are MNHEY and SVGAGI. This CDR3 is built from 13 residues. V was pared by 8 bases and J by 1 base, with 11 bases between.

The rearrangement links TRBV10-3 to TRBJ2-1; TRBD2 agrees at 13 bases. V lost 5 bases and J lost 10; bases outside the gene matches: 8. CDR3 size: 15 residues. Germline V lookup: CDR1 ENHRY, CDR2 SYGVKD. The CDR3 DNA is TGTGCCATCAGTCTACTAGCGGGAGGGCCGGGGGAGCAGTTCTTC. This encodes CAISLLAGGPGEQFF.

The chain has TRBV12-3 or TRBV12-4 and TRBJ2-5, with D tentatively TRBD2 (6 bases). The CDR3 extends over 13 amino acids. Trimming cost V 6 bases and J 3 bases, with 11 bases left between them. In DNA form, the CDR3 reads TGTGCCAGCAGAGGAGGGAATAAAGAGACCCAGTACTTC. Amino acid sequence: CASRGGNKETQYF.

This clone was recorded only once. This rearrangement joins TRBV29-1 to TRBJ2-7; the D gene is possibly TRBD1 (6 bases). V lost 0 bases, J lost 2 bases, and 8 bases lay in between. Germline V lookup: CDR1 SQVTM, CDR2 ANQGSEA. There are 13 residues in the CDR3. The CDR3 nucleotides are TGCAGCGTTGAAGACAGGGGTGCCTACGAGCAGTACTTC. It translates to CSVEDRGAYEQYF.

The rearrangement uses TRBV7-9 and TRBJ1-1; 8 bases are shared with TRBD1. This CDR3 spans 13 amino acids. Germline trimming cut 5 bases from V and 3 bases from J; bases unmatched to any gene: 2. In germline, CDR1 is SEHNR, CDR2 FQNEAQ (reference sequence). The CDR3 DNA sequence: TGTGCCAGCAGCGGACAGGGTTACACTGAAGCTTTCTTT. It yields the protein CASSGQGYTEAFF.

V gene TRBV7-2 combines with J gene TRBJ1-4; 9 positions match TRBD1. J gave up 7 bases and V 5 bases, and 8 bases lay outside the gene matches. This CDR3 contains 15 residues. The germline V gene encodes CDR1 SGHTA and CDR2 FQGNSA. CDR3 DNA: TGTGCCAGCAGCCAACAGGGGGCTCTCAGTGAAAAACTGTTTTTT. Protein: CASSQQGALSEKLFF.